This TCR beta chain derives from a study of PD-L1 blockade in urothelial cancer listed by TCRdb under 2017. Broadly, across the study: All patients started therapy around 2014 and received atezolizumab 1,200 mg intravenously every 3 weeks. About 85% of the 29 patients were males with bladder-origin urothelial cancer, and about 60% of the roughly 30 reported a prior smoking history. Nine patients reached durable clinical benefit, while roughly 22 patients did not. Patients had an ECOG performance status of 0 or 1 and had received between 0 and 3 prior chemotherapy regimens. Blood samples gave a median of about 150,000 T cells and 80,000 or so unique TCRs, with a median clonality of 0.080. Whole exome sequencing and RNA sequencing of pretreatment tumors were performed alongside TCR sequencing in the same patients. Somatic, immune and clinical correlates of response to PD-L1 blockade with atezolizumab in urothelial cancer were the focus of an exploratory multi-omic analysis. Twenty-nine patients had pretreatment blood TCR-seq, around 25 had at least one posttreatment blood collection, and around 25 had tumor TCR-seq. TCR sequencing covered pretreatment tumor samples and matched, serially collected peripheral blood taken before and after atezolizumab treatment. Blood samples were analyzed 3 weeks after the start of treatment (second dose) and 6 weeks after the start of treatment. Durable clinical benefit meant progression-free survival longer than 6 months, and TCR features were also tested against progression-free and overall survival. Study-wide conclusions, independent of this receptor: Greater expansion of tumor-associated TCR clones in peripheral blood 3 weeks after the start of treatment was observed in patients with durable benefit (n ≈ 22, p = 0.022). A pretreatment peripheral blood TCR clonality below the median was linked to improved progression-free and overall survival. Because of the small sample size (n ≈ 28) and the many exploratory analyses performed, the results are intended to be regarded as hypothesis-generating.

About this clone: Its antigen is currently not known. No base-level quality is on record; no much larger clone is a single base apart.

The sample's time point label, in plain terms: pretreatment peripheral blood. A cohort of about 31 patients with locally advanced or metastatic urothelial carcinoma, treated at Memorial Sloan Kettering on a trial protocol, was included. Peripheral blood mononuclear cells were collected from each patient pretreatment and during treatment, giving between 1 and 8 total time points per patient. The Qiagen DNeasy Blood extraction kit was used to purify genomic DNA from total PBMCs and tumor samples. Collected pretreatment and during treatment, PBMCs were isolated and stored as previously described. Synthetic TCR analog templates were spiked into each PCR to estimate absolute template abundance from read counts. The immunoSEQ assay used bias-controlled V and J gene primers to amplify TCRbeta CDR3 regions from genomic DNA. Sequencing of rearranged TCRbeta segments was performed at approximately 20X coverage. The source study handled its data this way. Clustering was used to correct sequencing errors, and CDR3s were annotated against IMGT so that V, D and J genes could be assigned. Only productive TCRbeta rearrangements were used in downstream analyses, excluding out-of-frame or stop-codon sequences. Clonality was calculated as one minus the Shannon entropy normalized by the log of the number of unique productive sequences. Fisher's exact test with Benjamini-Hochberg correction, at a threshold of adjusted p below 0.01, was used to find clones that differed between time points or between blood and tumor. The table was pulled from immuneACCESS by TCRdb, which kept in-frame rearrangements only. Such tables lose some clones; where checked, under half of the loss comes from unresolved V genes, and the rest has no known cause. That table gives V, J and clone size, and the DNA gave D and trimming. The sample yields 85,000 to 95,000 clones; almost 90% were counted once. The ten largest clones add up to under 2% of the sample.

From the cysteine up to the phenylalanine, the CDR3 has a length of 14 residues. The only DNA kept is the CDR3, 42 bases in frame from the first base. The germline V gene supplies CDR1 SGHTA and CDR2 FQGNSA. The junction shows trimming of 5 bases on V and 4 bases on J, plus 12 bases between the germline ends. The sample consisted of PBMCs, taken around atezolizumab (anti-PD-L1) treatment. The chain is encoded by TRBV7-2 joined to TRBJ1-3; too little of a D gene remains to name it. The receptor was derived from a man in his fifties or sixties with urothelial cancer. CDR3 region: CASSPGGSGNTIYF. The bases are TGTGCCAGCAGCCCCGGAGGTTCGGGAAACACCATATATTTT.